These 29 T cell receptor beta chains were sequenced from one sample in a study of blood T cell repertoires in COVID-19. Libraries were prepared by immunoSEQ multiplex PCR; TCRdb keeps only in-frame clonotypes and omits some of them. The table shows some 240,000 clones, with roughly 85% occurring only once. The sequenced sample consisted of PBMCs or T cells enriched from blood (not recorded which). The source is a woman aged 45 to 65 who had been exposed to COVID-19.

This chain uses TRBV2 with TRBJ2-5, with 11 positions matching TRBD2. After removal of 7 bases from V and 7 bases from J, the junction contained 8 bases not matched to a gene. Germline CDR1 and CDR2: SNHLY and FYNNEI. CDR3 length: 14 amino acids. The CDR3 nucleotides are TGTGCCAGCACTATGACTAGCGGGGTAGGGACCCAGTACTTC. This codes for CASTMTSGVGTQYF.

The chain is built from TRBV7-6 and TRBJ1-5; no firm D call. The ends were cut back, 2 bases at V and 7 bases at J, with 9 bases in the middle. In germline, CDR1 is SGHVS, CDR2 FNYEAQ. The CDR3 runs to 13 residues. CDR3 sequence (DNA): TGTGCCAGCAGCTTATCGGAGAACCAGCCCCAGCATTTT. Amino acid sequence: CASSLSENQPQHF.

CDR3 protein: CATRPLGPGGYTF. The DNA for the CDR3 is TGTGCCACCAGACCGCTTGGCCCGGGAGGCTACACCTTC. The rearrangement links TRBV15 to TRBJ1-2; D unresolved. In germline, CDR1 is LNHNV, CDR2 YYDKDF (reference sequence). This CDR3 comprises 13 residues. V was pared by 6 bases and J by 8 bases, with 16 bases between.

This chain connects TRBV5-8 to TRBJ2-3, with a possible D match to TRBD1 (5 bases). CDR1 is SGHTS and CDR2 is YDEGEE in the germline V gene. The V gene lost 6 bases and the J gene lost 1 base, with 18 bases spanning the gap. The CDR3 length is 16 residues. The CDR3 nucleotides are TGTGCCAGCATCCGGAACGCGGTGGGGCGCACAGATACGCAGTATTTT. Translation gives CASIRNAVGRTDTQYF.

The chain employs TRBV7-2 and TRBJ1-1; 7 bases match TRBD1. Germline assignment: CDR1 SGHTA and CDR2 FQGNSA. V gave up 2 bases and J gave up 0 bases; unmatched junction bases: 3. The CDR3 is 15 residues long. The CDR3 loop is CASSLRGPMNTEAFF. The DNA of the CDR3 is TGTGCCAGCAGCTTAAGGGGGCCCATGAACACTGAAGCTTTCTTT.

This clone has a handful of counts. CDR3 loop: CASSSGQEGGEKLFF. Here the CDR3 DNA reads TGTGCCAGCAGTTCGGGACAGGAGGGAGGTGAAAAACTGTTTTTT. This rearrangement joins TRBV28 to TRBJ1-4; 8 positions match TRBD1. Per germline, CDR1 MDHEN and CDR2 SYDVKM. With V trimmed by 4 bases and J by 7 bases, 8 bases remained unmatched. The CDR3 contains 15 residues.

The chain links TRBV28 to TRBJ1-2; 9 nucleotides line up with TRBD1. Germline loops: CDR1 MDHEN, CDR2 SYDVKM. The length of the CDR3 is 13 residues. The V segment lost 6 bases and the J segment 2 bases; nucleotides outside the gene matches: 1. In DNA, the CDR3 is TGTGCCAGCAGGACAGGGGGGAACTATGGCTACACCTTC. This encodes CASRTGGNYGYTF.

V and J are TRBV7-9 and TRBJ2-1, with D possibly TRBD2 on 7 matching bases. V gave up 5 bases and J gave up 0 bases, with 11 bases separating them. The CDR3 runs 15 residues. The germline V gene encodes CDR1 SEHNR and CDR2 FQNEAQ (reference sequence). The CDR3 protein is CASSPAGASYNEQFF. The DNA for the CDR3 is TGTGCCAGCAGCCCGGCGGGGGCCTCCTACAATGAGCAGTTCTTC.

As for this clone: The sample contains more than one DNA sequence encoding this CDR3. The chain has TRBV5-8 and TRBJ1-2; 7 positions match TRBD1. The CDR3 contains 12 residues. Germline CDR1 SGHTS, CDR2 YDEGEE. Trimming cost V 1 base and J 8 bases; bases outside gene matches: 2. CDR3 sequence: CASSLRGGGYTF. In DNA, the CDR3 is TGTGCCAGCAGCTTGAGAGGGGGCGGCTACACCTTC.

The chain carries TRBV27 and TRBJ2-1, with TRBD2 as a possible D gene (6 bases). V was clipped by 6 bases and J by 10 bases, with 16 bases between them. The CDR3 spans 13 residues. CDR1 is MNHEY, CDR2 SMNVEV, per germline (reference sequence). The CDR3 DNA follows: TGTGCCAGCAGCTCGCGACTAGACCGAGAGCAGTTCTTC. Amino acid sequence: CASSSRLDREQFF.

The chain joins TRBV5-4 to TRBJ1-3; 12 bases agree with TRBD1. Germline CDR1 SGHNT, CDR2 YYREEE (reference sequence). After removal of 2 bases from V and 1 base from J, the junction contained 7 bases not matched to a gene. This CDR3 has 18 residues. CDR3 residues: CASSLAGQGAPSGNTIYF. DNA of the CDR3: TGTGCCAGCAGCTTAGCGGGACAGGGGGCCCCATCTGGAAACACCATATATTTT.

The chain carries TRBV4-2 and TRBJ2-7; 11 bases map to TRBD2. V was clipped by 0 bases and J by 3 bases; unmatched bases: 7. The CDR3 spans 17 residues. The germline CDR1 and CDR2 sequences are LGHNA and YNFKEQ. Here the CDR3 DNA reads TGTGCCAGCAGCCAAGAGCTAGCGGGGGGCCCTCGCTACGAGCAGTACTTC. Translating it yields CASSQELAGGPRYEQYF.

The chain links TRBV14 to TRBJ2-1; the D is unclear. This CDR3 has 13 amino acids. Germline loops: CDR1 SGHDN, CDR2 FVKESK. Trimming took off 3 bases at V and 8 bases at J, with 11 bases between the two ends. CDR3 in amino acids: CASSQVRMYEQFF. CDR3 bases: TGTGCCAGCAGCCAGGTTAGAATGTATGAGCAGTTCTTC.

J is TRBJ1-5 and V is TRBV2; D possibly corresponds to TRBD1 (6 bases). Trimming removed 3 bases from V and 1 base from J, with 10 bases in between. This CDR3 is built from 15 residues. Germline V gives CDR1 SNHLY, CDR2 FYNNEI. CDR3 sequence (DNA): TGTGCCAGCAGTGATGGGCAGGGGAGCAATCAGCCCCAGCATTTT. This translates into CASSDGQGSNQPQHF. Filled out from reference TRBV2 and TRBJ1-5, the complete variable domain reads EPEVTQTPSHQVTQMGQEVILRCVPISNHLYFYWYRQILGQKVEFLVSFYNNEISEKSEIFDDQFSVERPDGSNFTLKIRSTKLEDSAMYFCASSDGQGSNQPQHFGDGTRLSIL.

The sample holds one count of this clone. The V gene is TRBV20-1, the J gene TRBJ2-5; D not resolved. Germline CDR1 reads DFQATT; CDR2 reads SNEGSKA (reference sequence). This CDR3 contains 10 residues. V shed 5 bases and J shed 5 bases, with 6 bases lying between them. DNA of the CDR3: TGCAGTGCTGATGAGGAGACCCAGTACTTC. Its translation is CSADEETQYF.

The chain is built from TRBV7-2 and TRBJ2-3, with D unclear. Trimming shortened V by 6 bases and J by 5 bases, and 9 bases separated the two germline ends. CDR1 is SGHTA and CDR2 is FQGNSA in the germline V gene. The CDR3 length is 12 residues. The CDR3 is CASRDRGDTQYF. The DNA of the CDR3 is TGTGCCAGCAGAGACCGCGGAGATACGCAGTATTTT. The full variable domain, with the rest looked up from reference TRBV7-2 and TRBJ2-3, is GAGVSQSPSNKVTEKGKDVELRCDPISGHTALYWYRQSLGQGLEFLIYFQGNSAPDKSGLPSDRFSAERTGGSVSTLTIQRTQQEDSAVYLCASRDRGDTQYFGPGTRLTVL.

This sequence joins TRBV5-4 and TRBJ2-5; D may be TRBD1 (6 bases). From germline, CDR1 is SGHNT and CDR2 YYREEE (reference sequence). The germline V and J ends were trimmed by 3 bases and 5 bases, with 20 bases remaining between them. The CDR3 covers 16 residues. CDR3 sequence reads: CASSWGVGAARETQYF. The CDR3 bases are TGTGCCAGCAGCTGGGGCGTGGGGGCGGCCAGGGAGACCCAGTACTTC.

The CDR3 region has the DNA TGTGCCAGCAGCCAAGATCGAGGGAGGGGTACGCAGTATTTT. As protein: CASSQDRGRGTQYF. This chain connects TRBV3-1 (or the pseudogene TRBV3-2) to TRBJ2-3; 7 bases are shared with TRBD2. Looked up from germline, CDR1 is LGHDT and CDR2 is YNNKEL (reference sequence). The CDR3 has 14 residues. V shed 0 bases and J 8 bases; nucleotides not matched to a gene: 5.

This clone was detected only a few times. The gene calls are TRBV7-9 and TRBJ1-1, with 11 bases aligning to TRBD1. This CDR3 is 14 amino acids long. V lost 7 bases, J lost 2 bases, and 3 bases stayed unmatched. Germline CDR1 is SEHNR and CDR2 is FQNEAQ (reference sequence). CDR3 bases: TGTGCCAGCACCCGGACAGGGGGCAACACTGAAGCTTTCTTT. This sequence encodes CASTRTGGNTEAFF.

J is TRBJ1-6 and V is TRBV7-9; D is possibly TRBD1 (5 bases). This CDR3 has 16 residues. Trimming removed 5 bases at V and 8 bases at J, with 19 bases between. CDR1 SEHNR and CDR2 FQNEAQ come from the germline V gene (reference sequence). The CDR3 nucleotides are TGTGCCAGCAGCCCAACACATAGGGGCGCCGATTCACCCCTCCACTTT. Translating gives CASSPTHRGADSPLHF.

V and J are TRBV2 and TRBJ2-5; TRBD2 aligns across 12 bases. There are 16 residues in the CDR3. V shed 6 bases and J 4 bases; nucleotides not matched to a gene: 9. Germline CDR1 and CDR2: SNHLY and FYNNEI. The CDR3 DNA is TGTGCCAGCAGGGAAACCGGACTAGCGGGGACAGAGACCCAGTACTTC. This translates into CASRETGLAGTETQYF.

This clone has more than one count but fewer than ten. The chain has TRBV6-1 and TRBJ1-5, with a weak D call TRBD1 (6 bases). The CDR3 is 18 amino acids. V was cut by 2 bases and J by 0 bases, with 17 bases left in between. CDR1 MNHNS and CDR2 SASEGT come from the germline V gene. The CDR3 is CASSEKSDREYSNQPQHF. Here the CDR3 DNA reads TGTGCCAGCAGTGAAAAGTCGGACAGAGAATATAGCAATCAGCCCCAGCATTTT.

The chain carries TRBV29-1 and TRBJ1-1, with D possibly being TRBD1 (6 bases). The V gene's germline CDR1 is SQVTM and CDR2 ANQGSEA. V shed 8 bases and J shed 2 bases, with 15 bases lying between them. The CDR3 spans 13 residues. The CDR3 nucleotides read TGCAGCTCCTCAGTACAGGGAAACACTGAAGCTTTCTTT. Its translation is CSSSVQGNTEAFF.

J is TRBJ2-2 and V is TRBV4-3; D perhaps matches TRBD2 (6 bases). The germline V gene has CDR1 LGHNA and CDR2 YSLEER. This CDR3 is 16 amino acids long. Trimming removed 4 bases from V and 4 bases from J, with 16 bases in between. The CDR3 DNA reads TGCGCCAGCAGCCCCTCCGGGACTCAAGGCACCGGGGAGCTGTTTTTT. Translated: CASSPSGTQGTGELFF.

The chain employs TRBV5-4 and TRBJ1-1; D is unresolved. V lost 6 bases and J lost 8, with 17 bases in between. Germline V lookup: CDR1 SGHNT, CDR2 YYREEE (reference sequence). This CDR3 comprises 13 residues. The CDR3 here is CASTVTPEREAFF. In DNA form, the CDR3 reads TGTGCCAGCACCGTTACTCCTGAGAGGGAAGCTTTCTTT.

The chain links TRBV18 to TRBJ1-1; weak D call: TRBD1 (6 bases). This CDR3 has 15 amino acids. Germline CDR1 and CDR2: KGHSH and LQKENI. V lost 3 bases and J 1 base, leaving 12 bases between the germline ends. CDR3 residues: CASSPLGAWNTEAFF. Here the CDR3 DNA reads TGTGCCAGCTCACCTCTGGGGGCTTGGAACACTGAAGCTTTCTTT.

This clone was observed a handful of times. The CDR3 here is CASSQGTGGETQYF. The CDR3 nucleotides are TGTGCCAGCAGCCAGGGGACAGGGGGCGAGACCCAGTACTTC. The chain couples TRBV3-1 (or the pseudogene TRBV3-2) to TRBJ2-5; 12 bases map to TRBD1. The ends lost 3 bases at V and 5 bases at J; junction bases unmatched: 1. The CDR3 is 14 amino acids. Germline lookup yields CDR1 LGHDT and CDR2 YNNKEL (reference sequence).

The chain combines TRBV5-1 with TRBJ1-1; 7 positions match TRBD1. Per the germline V gene, CDR1 is SGHRS and CDR2 is YFSETQ. With 3 bases clipped from V and 5 bases from J, the junction kept 10 bases outside the gene matches. CDR3 size: 15 residues. The CDR3: CASSSQGESVTEAFF. As DNA, the CDR3 is TGCGCCAGCAGCTCGCAGGGGGAGAGTGTTACTGAAGCTTTCTTT. Filled out from reference TRBV5-1 and TRBJ1-1, the complete variable domain reads KAGVTQTPRYLIKTRGQQVTLSCSPISGHRSVSWYQQTPGQGLQFLFEYFSETQRNKGNFPGRFSGRQFSNSRSEMNVSTLELGDSALYLCASSSQGESVTEAFFGQGTRLTVV.

The chain uses TRBV28 and TRBJ1-2; 8 nucleotides match TRBD1. This CDR3 has 15 amino acids. Germline V gene data show CDR1 as MDHEN and CDR2 as SYDVKM. Trimming took 2 bases from V and 5 from J; bases not matched to a gene: 7. Here the CDR3 DNA reads TGTGCCAGCAGTTTAGGACGACAGGGGAGGTATGGCTACACCTTC. Translated: CASSLGRQGRYGYTF.